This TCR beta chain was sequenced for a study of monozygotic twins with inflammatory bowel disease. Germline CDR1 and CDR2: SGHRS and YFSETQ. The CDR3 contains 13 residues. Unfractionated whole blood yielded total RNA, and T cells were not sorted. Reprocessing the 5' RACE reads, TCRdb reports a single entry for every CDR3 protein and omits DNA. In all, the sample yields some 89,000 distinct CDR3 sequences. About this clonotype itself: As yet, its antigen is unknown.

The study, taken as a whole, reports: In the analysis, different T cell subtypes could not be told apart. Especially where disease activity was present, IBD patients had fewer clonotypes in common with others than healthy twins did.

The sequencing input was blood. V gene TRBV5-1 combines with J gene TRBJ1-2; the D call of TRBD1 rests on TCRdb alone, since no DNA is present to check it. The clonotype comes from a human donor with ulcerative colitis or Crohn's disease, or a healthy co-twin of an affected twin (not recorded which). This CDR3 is CASSLRQGDGYTF.